The T cell receptor beta chain under discussion was sequenced for a study of blood T cell repertoires in COVID-19 (dated by TCRdb to 2020 to 2022). Concerning the study at large: Samples from collaborators originated in the United States, Italy and Spain and spanned both the acute and convalescent phases of COVID-19. The material from the prospective study consisted of cDNA or gDNA derived from T cells, B-cell-depleted T cells, or PBMCs. Deeply sampled blood TCRbeta repertoires from subjects exposed to, actively infected with, or recovered from COVID-19 were included in the dataset. The repertoires were released in a freely available public database intended as a resource for research on the immune response to SARS-CoV-2. The samples were drawn from two sources: the first 160 participants of the ongoing ImmuneRACE study, and approximately 1,300 subjects contributed by 6 global collaborators. The sample metadata nearly always contained a de-identified subject ID, COVID-19 status, age in years and sex. Where available, HLA class I and class II types were obtained from metadata supplied by the sample provider rather than from assay-based typing.

Broad study findings and their caveats: Clinical and demographic metadata were provided uncurated, with the amount varying by source and participant.

TCRbeta CDR3 regions were amplified from genomic DNA by means of the immunoSEQ Assay, a bias-controlled multiplex PCR. The study's processing was this. Within the assay, amplification of reference gene primers was used to estimate how many nucleated cells each sample contained. To quantify the absolute abundance of each unique TCRbeta CDR3 rearrangement, sequence reads were collapsed and filtered. For each sample, productive Simpson clonality was calculated by taking the square root of Simpson's diversity index across productive rearrangements. This is the immuneACCESS table as TCRdb keeps it, with only in-frame sequences that have V and J called. A part of the clones is gone; compared with another copy, unresolved V genes explain less than half, and the rest is unexplained. V and J calls and clone size follow that table, whereas D and trimming were derived from the DNA. Counted in this sample were around 69,000 clones; about 88% of them appeared once. About 5% of the sample is held by the ten biggest clonotypes.

The collaborating institutions used their own protocols to collect whole blood in K2EDTA tubes. Collaborator samples were shipped for TCRbeta analysis as frozen whole blood, isolated PBMCs, or DNA extracted from either sample type. The CDR3 holds 12 amino acids from the cysteine to the phenylalanine. Solely the CDR3 DNA is kept, with 36 bases framed from the first base. From the germline V gene (reference sequence), CDR1 is SEHNR and CDR2 is FQNEAQ. V is cut by 5 bases and J by 4 bases, and the space between the germline ends is 9 bases. Concerning this clone: This receptor's antigen is unknown. Base qualities are not recorded, but no much larger clone differs from it by a single base.

This TCR came from a woman between 45 and 65 years old with active COVID-19. This receptor chain uses TRBV7-9 and TRBJ2-7, and TRBD2 may be the D gene, going by 5 matching bases. Sequencing input: peripheral blood. The DNA sequence follows: TGTGCCAGCAGCGGTCGCGGGTACGAGCAGTACTTC. This encodes CASSGRGYEQYF.